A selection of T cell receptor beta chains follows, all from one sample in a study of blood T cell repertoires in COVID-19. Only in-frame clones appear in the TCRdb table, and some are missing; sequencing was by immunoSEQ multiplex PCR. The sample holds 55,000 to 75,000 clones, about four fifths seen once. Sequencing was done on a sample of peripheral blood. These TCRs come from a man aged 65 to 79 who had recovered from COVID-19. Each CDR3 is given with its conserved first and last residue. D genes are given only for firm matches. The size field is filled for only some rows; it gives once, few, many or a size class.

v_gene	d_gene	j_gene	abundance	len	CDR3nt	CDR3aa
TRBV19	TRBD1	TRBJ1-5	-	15	TGTGCCAGTAGTATAGGGACAGGGAGAAATCAGCCCCAGCATTTT	CASSIGTGRNQPQHF
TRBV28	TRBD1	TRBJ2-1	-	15	TGTGCCAGCAGGCCCGGACAGGGCCCCTACAATGAGCAGTTCTTC	CASRPGQGPYNEQFF
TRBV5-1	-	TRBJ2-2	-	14	TGCGCCAGCAGCTTCCAGGGGAACACCGGGGAGCTGTTTTTT	CASSFQGNTGELFF
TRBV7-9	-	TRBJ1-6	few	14	TGTGCCAGCACCCAGGGGACCTATAATTCACCCCTCCACTTT	CASTQGTYNSPLHF
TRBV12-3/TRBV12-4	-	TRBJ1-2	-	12	TGTGCCAGCAGTTCCCGATACTCCGGCTACACCTTC	CASSSRYSGYTF
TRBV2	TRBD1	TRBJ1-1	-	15	TGTGCCAGCAGCTACCTGGACAGGGGTAACACTGAAGCTTTCTTT	CASSYLDRGNTEAFF
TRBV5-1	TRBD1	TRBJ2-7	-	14	TGCGCCTGCTCCCGGGACAGTTCTACCTACGAGCAGTACTTC	CACSRDSSTYEQYF
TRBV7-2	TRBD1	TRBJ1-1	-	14	TGTGCCAGCAGCCCCGGCGCAGGGGGCACTGAAGCTTTCTTT	CASSPGAGGTEAFF
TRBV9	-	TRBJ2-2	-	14	TGTGCCAGCGCCGGGGGGCGGAACACCGGGGAGCTGTTTTTT	CASAGGRNTGELFF
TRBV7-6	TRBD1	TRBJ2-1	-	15	TGTGCCAGCAGCTTACGGCAGGGGGTGTTCGATGAGCAGTTCTTC	CASSLRQGVFDEQFF
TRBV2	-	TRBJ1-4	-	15	TGTGCCAGCAGCGCCTACAGAGCAACTAATGAAAAACTGTTTTTT	CASSAYRATNEKLFF
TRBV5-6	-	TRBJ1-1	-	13	TGTGCCAGCAGCTTGGGCCAGAACCCTGAAGCTTTCTTT	CASSLGQNPEAFF
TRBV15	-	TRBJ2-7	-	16	TGTGCCACCAGCAGACCCAAACAGGGTGGTAGATACGAGCAGTACTTC	CATSRPKQGGRYEQYF
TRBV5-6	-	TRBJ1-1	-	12	TGTGCCAGCAGCTGGCAGAGGACTGAAGCTTTCTTT	CASSWQRTEAFF